Listed below are T cell receptor beta chains from one sample, sequenced in a study of blood T cell repertoires in COVID-19. Clones were sequenced by immunoSEQ multiplex PCR, and TCRdb holds only the in-frame ones, with some missing. In the table there are 300,000 to 400,000 clones, about 91% of which are singletons. Sequencing used peripheral blood. Receptors originate from a man aged 25-40 years with COVID-19, enrolled during active disease. Both conserved end residues are part of each CDR3. A D gene is named only where the DNA matches it firmly. Clone size appears in some rows only: once, few, many, or a class for an expanded clone.

CDR3: CASSLLRGGFFNEQFF; DNA: TGTGCCAGCAGCCTCTTGAGGGGGGGTTTCTTCAATGAGCAGTTCTTC; J: TRBJ2-1; size: -; D: -; V: TRBV3-1/TRBV3-2
CDR3: CASSWRETSGNSPLHF; DNA: TGTGCCAGCAGTTGGCGGGAAACCTCAGGGAATTCACCCCTCCACTTT; J: TRBJ1-6; size: -; D: -; V: TRBV27
CDR3: CASSIGAGAGNQPQHF; DNA: TGTGCCAGTAGTATAGGGGCAGGGGCGGGCAATCAGCCCCAGCATTTT; J: TRBJ1-5; size: -; D: -; V: TRBV19
CDR3: CASSLRNRGVGSTDTQYF; DNA: TGTGCCAGCAGCTTAAGGAACAGGGGCGTAGGTAGCACAGATACGCAGTATTTT; J: TRBJ2-3; size: once; D: TRBD1; V: TRBV11-3
CDR3: CAIFLGGFYGYTF; DNA: TGTGCCATCTTCCTCGGGGGTTTCTATGGCTACACCTTC; J: TRBJ1-2; size: -; D: -; V: TRBV28
CDR3: CASSEQGRNTIYF; DNA: TGTGCCAGCAGTGAACAGGGAAGAAACACCATATATTTT; J: TRBJ1-3; size: few; D: -; V: TRBV2
CDR3: CASTIPGLNTEAFF; DNA: TGTGCCAGTACTATACCAGGATTGAACACTGAAGCTTTCTTT; J: TRBJ1-1; size: once; D: -; V: TRBV19
CDR3: CASSYLTSGGFRETQYF; DNA: TGTGCCAGCAGCTATCTAACTAGCGGGGGGTTTAGAGAGACCCAGTACTTC; J: TRBJ2-5; size: -; D: TRBD2; V: TRBV7-2
CDR3: CASSLALKETQYF; DNA: TGTGCCAGCAGCCTTGCACTGAAGGAGACCCAGTACTTC; J: TRBJ2-5; size: -; D: -; V: TRBV7-2
CDR3: CATSPGGVVRGTEAFF; DNA: TGTGCCACCAGCCCCGGGGGGGTGGTAAGGGGAACTGAAGCTTTCTTT; J: TRBJ1-1; size: -; D: -; V: TRBV15
CDR3: CASSSSTGDGGYTF; DNA: TGTGCCAGCAGCTCGTCGACAGGGGATGGTGGCTACACCTTC; J: TRBJ1-2; size: few; D: TRBD1; V: TRBV7-3
CDR3: CATSAPGQGYGYTF; DNA: TGTGCCACCAGTGCACCGGGACAGGGCTATGGCTACACCTTC; J: TRBJ1-2; size: -; D: TRBD1; V: TRBV24-1
CDR3: CSVGKTSGGSTDTQYF; DNA: TGCAGCGTTGGGAAAACTAGCGGGGGTAGCACAGATACGCAGTATTTT; J: TRBJ2-3; size: -; D: TRBD2; V: TRBV29-1
CDR3: CASSSPELDQETQYF; DNA: TGTGCCAGCAGCTCCCCAGAACTAGACCAAGAGACCCAGTACTTC; J: TRBJ2-5; size: -; D: -; V: TRBV4-2
CDR3: CASSRDFSSYNEQFF; DNA: TGTGCCAGCAGCCGGGACTTTTCGTCCTACAATGAGCAGTTCTTC; J: TRBJ2-1; size: -; D: -; V: TRBV7-9
CDR3: CASSQQLTNEKLFF; DNA: TGTGCCAGCAGCCAGCAGTTAACTAATGAAAAACTGTTTTTT; J: TRBJ1-4; size: -; D: -; V: TRBV3-1/TRBV3-2
CDR3: CASSPNTGTTNTEAFF; DNA: TGTGCCAGCTCACCCAATACAGGGACCACGAACACTGAAGCTTTCTTT; J: TRBJ1-1; size: once; D: -; V: TRBV18
CDR3: CASSTQRELSYNEQFF; DNA: TGTGCCAGCAGTACGCAGCGGGAGTTGTCCTACAATGAGCAGTTCTTC; J: TRBJ2-1; size: once; D: TRBD2; V: TRBV28
CDR3: CASSFLSGWSTDTQYF; DNA: TGTGCCAGCAGCTTCCTAAGCGGGTGGAGCACAGATACGCAGTATTTT; J: TRBJ2-3; size: -; D: -; V: TRBV13
CDR3: CASSLGPSPRDTQYF; DNA: TGTGCCAGCAGCTTAGGGCCATCCCCCCGGGATACGCAGTATTTT; J: TRBJ2-3; size: -; D: -; V: TRBV7-3
CDR3: CASGGLAPNTGELFF; DNA: TGTGCCAGCGGGGGACTAGCCCCGAACACCGGGGAGCTGTTTTTT; J: TRBJ2-2; size: -; D: TRBD2; V: TRBV9
CDR3: CASSLAGFGGGEQFF; DNA: TGTGCCAGCAGCTTAGCGGGTTTTGGGGGGGGCGAGCAGTTCTTC; J: TRBJ2-1; size: -; D: -; V: TRBV7-2
CDR3: CASSLAFYSGTGPLNTEAFF; DNA: TGTGCCAGCAGCTTGGCCTTTTATTCCGGGACAGGGCCCTTGAACACTGAAGCTTTCTTT; J: TRBJ1-1; size: -; D: TRBD1; V: TRBV5-4
CDR3: CASSLGGASGNEQFF; DNA: TGTGCCAGCAGTCTTGGGGGGGCAAGTGGAAATGAGCAGTTCTTC; J: TRBJ2-1; size: once; D: -; V: TRBV28
CDR3: CASSGVVLAGEETQYF; DNA: TGTGCCAGCAGCGGGGTGGTTCTAGCGGGGGAAGAGACCCAGTACTTC; J: TRBJ2-5; size: -; D: TRBD2; V: TRBV5-4
CDR3: CASSVDSYNSPLHF; DNA: TGTGCCAGCAGCGTGGACAGCTATAATTCACCCCTCCACTTT; J: TRBJ1-6; size: -; D: -; V: TRBV9
CDR3: CASSISSGRKTQYF; DNA: TGTGCCAGTAGTATATCCAGCGGGAGAAAGACCCAGTACTTC; J: TRBJ2-5; size: -; D: TRBD2; V: TRBV19
CDR3: CASSLSGQYGYTF; DNA: TGTGCCAGCAGTTTATCTGGCCAGTATGGCTACACCTTC; J: TRBJ1-2; size: -; D: -; V: TRBV27
CDR3: CASSLSGINYGYTF; DNA: TGTGCCAGCAGCTTGTCAGGGATTAACTATGGCTACACCTTC; J: TRBJ1-2; size: -; D: -; V: TRBV5-4
CDR3: CASSPGLMSSTEQYF; DNA: TGTGCCAGCTCACCAGGGCTAATGTCCTCCACCGAGCAGTACTTC; J: TRBJ2-7; size: -; D: -; V: TRBV18
CDR3: CASSIDLQGIAFF; DNA: TGTGCCAGTAGTATAGATCTCCAGGGGATAGCTTTCTTT; J: TRBJ1-1; size: once; D: -; V: TRBV19
CDR3: CSVGEGLSSGNTIYF; DNA: TGCAGCGTTGGCGAGGGACTGAGCTCTGGAAACACCATATATTTT; J: TRBJ1-3; size: -; D: -; V: TRBV29-1
CDR3: CASSHQTGTDTDTQYF; DNA: TGCGCCAGCAGCCATCAGACCGGGACAGATACAGATACGCAGTATTTT; J: TRBJ2-3; size: -; D: TRBD1; V: TRBV4-3
CDR3: CASSPPYQETQYF; DNA: TGTGCCAGCTCACCCCCTTACCAAGAGACCCAGTACTTC; J: TRBJ2-5; size: -; D: -; V: TRBV18
CDR3: CASSPPWQGDEQYF; DNA: TGTGCCAGCTCACCACCGTGGCAGGGGGACGAGCAGTACTTC; J: TRBJ2-7; size: many; D: TRBD1; V: TRBV18
CDR3: CASSSGQFTEQYF; DNA: TGTGCCAGCAGCTCAGGACAGTTTACCGAGCAGTACTTC; J: TRBJ2-7; size: -; D: -; V: TRBV7-2
CDR3: CASSSRGSQETQYF; DNA: TGTGCCAGCAGTTCTAGGGGGTCCCAAGAGACCCAGTACTTC; J: TRBJ2-5; size: -; D: -; V: TRBV6-2/TRBV6-3
CDR3: CASSPRQSQETQYF; DNA: TGTGCCAGCAGCCCGCGACAGTCCCAAGAGACCCAGTACTTC; J: TRBJ2-5; size: -; D: -; V: TRBV7-2
CDR3: CASSLGVSSGALTDTQYF; DNA: TGTGCCAGCAGCTTGGGGGTGTCTAGCGGGGCCCTCACAGATACGCAGTATTTT; J: TRBJ2-3; size: -; D: TRBD2; V: TRBV5-8
CDR3: CASSATSGSTDTQYF; DNA: TGTGCCAGCAGCGCGACTAGCGGAAGCACAGATACGCAGTATTTT; J: TRBJ2-3; size: -; D: TRBD2; V: TRBV11-2
CDR3: CASSLAGTEKETQYF; DNA: TGTGCCAGCAGCTTGGCCGGGACAGAAAAAGAGACCCAGTACTTC; J: TRBJ2-5; size: -; D: TRBD1; V: TRBV5-4
CDR3: CASSFEGESSYEQYF; DNA: TGTGCCAGCAGCTTCGAGGGGGAGAGCTCCTACGAGCAGTACTTC; J: TRBJ2-7; size: few; D: -; V: TRBV11-1
CDR3: CAISTGPGQGNQPQHF; DNA: TGTGCCATCAGTACTGGGCCAGGTCAGGGCAATCAGCCCCAGCATTTT; J: TRBJ1-5; size: once; D: -; V: TRBV10-3
CDR3: CASSEVGDEQFF; DNA: TGTGCCAGCAGTGAAGTAGGGGATGAGCAGTTCTTC; J: TRBJ2-1; size: -; D: -; V: TRBV6-1